This is a list of T cell receptor beta chains from one sample in a study of OX40 agonist ivuxolimab in advanced cancers. This table comes from immunoSEQ multiplex PCR, and its TCRdb copy is limited to in-frame clones, with some not included. Found here are some 69,000 clones, more than 85% of them singletons; the top ten hold about 0.3%. The sample in question was CD4+ or CD8+ T cells sorted from blood, obtained in a trial of the OX40 agonist ivuxolimab. The receptors derive from an adult with an advanced solid tumor such as melanoma, head and neck, liver or kidney cancer. The CDR3 runs from the conserved cysteine through the conserved F or W. The D gene is left open where the match is weak. Some rows have no size entry. The others give once, few or many, or a class for an expanded clone.

D	J	V	size	DNA	CDR3
.	TRBJ1-2	TRBV19	.	TGTGCCAGTAGTAATGCTGCGGGGTTGGGCTATGGCTACACCTTC	CASSNAAGLGYGYTF
.	TRBJ1-2	TRBV9	.	TGTGCCAGCAGCGTAGGCGCAGGGGCTAACTATGGCTACACCTTC	CASSVGAGANYGYTF
TRBD1	TRBJ2-1	TRBV4-2	.	TGTGCCAGCAGCCAAGATTTGCGTCGGACAGGGCCCCACAATGAGCAGTTCTTC	CASSQDLRRTGPHNEQFF
TRBD2	TRBJ2-3	TRBV18	.	TGTGCCAGCTCACCAAAGGGGCGGGAGGGCCTTCGCACAGATACGCAGTATTTT	CASSPKGREGLRTDTQYF
TRBD2	TRBJ2-7	TRBV28	once	TGTGCCACCATTCCGGGACTAGCGAGCTCCTACGAGCAGTACTTC	CATIPGLASSYEQYF
TRBD2	TRBJ2-7	TRBV28	.	TGTGCCAGCATTACGAGCGGGGGGTCCTACGAGCAGTACTTC	CASITSGGSYEQYF
.	TRBJ2-7	TRBV28	.	TGTGCCAGCAGTTTATACAGGATAGCCTACGAGCAGTACTTC	CASSLYRIAYEQYF
TRBD1	TRBJ1-5	TRBV19	once	TGTGCCAGTAGTGAAGCGGGACAGAGTAAGCCCCAGCATTTT	CASSEAGQSKPQHF
.	TRBJ1-2	TRBV6-5	.	TGTGCCAGCAGTTACTCGTTGAATTGGCAGAATGGCTACACCTTC	CASSYSLNWQNGYTF
TRBD1	TRBJ1-4	TRBV18	.	TGTGCCAGCTCACCGGGACAGACTAATGAAAAACTGTTTTTT	CASSPGQTNEKLFF
.	TRBJ2-7	TRBV27	.	TGTGCCAGCAGTCAAGACAGGTTTGCCTACGAGCAGTACTTC	CASSQDRFAYEQYF
TRBD1	TRBJ1-2	TRBV5-1	.	TGCGCCAGCAGCTCCCTGGACAGGGAAAACTATGGCTACACCTTC	CASSSLDRENYGYTF
TRBD1	TRBJ1-4	TRBV27	.	TGTGCCAGCAGACGACAGGGGGCGACTAATGAAAAACTGTTTTTT	CASRRQGATNEKLFF
TRBD2	TRBJ2-1	TRBV30	.	TGTGCCTGGACTAGCGGACTGATCTCCTACAATGAGCAGTTCTTC	CAWTSGLISYNEQFF
.	TRBJ2-5	TRBV6-1	.	TGTGCCAGCAGGAGCACAGGGTTAGAGACCCAGTACTTC	CASRSTGLETQYF
.	TRBJ1-1	TRBV19	few	TGTGCCAGTAGTAGAAGGGAAGGCCAGGGCACTGAAGCTTTCTTT	CASSRREGQGTEAFF
.	TRBJ1-2	TRBV29-1	.	TGCAGCGCCGGATCGGCCAGCAAGAACTATGGCTACACCTTC	CSAGSASKNYGYTF
TRBD1	TRBJ1-3	TRBV5-1	.	TGCGCCAGCAGCGTGGACGGGACAGGGGCTGGAAACACCATATATTTT	CASSVDGTGAGNTIYF
TRBD2	TRBJ2-4	TRBV5-8	.	TGTGCCAGCAGTTTAAGGAATAGCGGGAGAGACATTCAGTACTTC	CASSLRNSGRDIQYF
.	TRBJ1-5	TRBV11-2	.	TGTGCCAGCAGCTTAGCTGGGCGCCCGCACAATCAGCCCCAGCATTTT	CASSLAGRPHNQPQHF
TRBD1	TRBJ1-3	TRBV18	.	TGTGCCAGCTCACCGACGACAGGGGCCGACTCTGGAAACACCATATATTTT	CASSPTTGADSGNTIYF
.	TRBJ1-1	TRBV2	.	TGTGCCAGCAGGGTGTCCGGGACACTGAACACTGAAGCTTTCTTT	CASRVSGTLNTEAFF
.	TRBJ2-7	TRBV6-6	.	TGTGCCAGCAGTTACGAGGAGGGAGTCCTGGACGAGCAGTACTTC	CASSYEEGVLDEQYF
.	TRBJ2-7	TRBV14	.	TGTGCCAGCAGCCAAGTTGGGCAGCGATACTCCTACGAGCAGTACTTC	CASSQVGQRYSYEQYF
.	TRBJ2-3	TRBV5-1	.	TGCGCCAGCAGCTTGGACGGGAGAGCTAGCACAGATACGCAGTATTTT	CASSLDGRASTDTQYF
TRBD2	TRBJ2-7	TRBV2	.	TGTGCCAGCAGTGGACTAGCCCGATCCTACGAGCAGTACTTC	CASSGLARSYEQYF
TRBD2	TRBJ2-1	TRBV6-1	.	TGTGCCAGCAGCGCCTTAGCGGGAGGGAGCAATGAGCAGTTCTTC	CASSALAGGSNEQFF
.	TRBJ2-1	TRBV9	.	TGTGCCAGCAGCGTAGGCAGGGCTCAAGGGCATGAGCAGTTCTTC	CASSVGRAQGHEQFF
.	TRBJ1-5	TRBV28	.	TGTGCCAGCAGTTTCACCCCTGCTGAAGGCAGTCTTCGGTCTGGTCGCAATCAGCCCCAGCATTTT	CASSFTPAEGSLRSGRNQPQHF
.	TRBJ2-1	TRBV30	.	TGTGCCTGGAGTCCAGCGGGTGAGCAGTTCTTC	CAWSPAGEQFF
TRBD1	TRBJ2-7	TRBV7-9	once	TGTGCCAGCAGCTTCGGGACAGGGGGCGGCGAGCAGTACTTC	CASSFGTGGGEQYF
.	TRBJ1-5	TRBV6-1	.	TGTGCCAGCAGCGCGGCATATGATCAGCCCCAGCATTTT	CASSAAYDQPQHF
.	TRBJ2-7	TRBV7-2	.	TGTGCCAGCAGCCCACGGACAGGACTAATTACCCAAGGGTCCTACGAGCAGTACTTC	CASSPRTGLITQGSYEQYF
TRBD1	TRBJ1-2	TRBV7-2	once	TGTGCCAGCAGCTTAGCCACCGGGACAGGGCATGGCTACACCTTC	CASSLATGTGHGYTF
.	TRBJ2-7	TRBV11-2	.	TGTGCCAGCAGTGGTTTAAGGCAGCCCTACGAGCAGTACTTC	CASSGLRQPYEQYF
TRBD1	TRBJ1-2	TRBV10-3	.	TGTGCCATCACCACAGGGGGCGGTGGTAACTATGGCTACACCTTC	CAITTGGGGNYGYTF
TRBD1	TRBJ1-6	TRBV25-1	.	TGTGCCAGCAGTGGCGGGACAGGGGGCGCGGTGAATTCACCCCTCCACTTT	CASSGGTGGAVNSPLHF
TRBD1	TRBJ1-3	TRBV11-2	.	TGTGCCAGCAGCTTAGCATGGGACAGGGGGTTTGATTTT	CASSLAWDRGFDF
TRBD2	TRBJ2-1	TRBV10-1	.	TGCGCCAGCAGTGAGGGACTAGCGGGAGGGCCGGGGTACAATGAGCAGTTCTTC	CASSEGLAGGPGYNEQFF
.	TRBJ2-1	TRBV11-2	.	TGTGCCAGCAGCTTAGGGCCCCGGGATCGAGCGAGATACAATGAGCAGTTCTTC	CASSLGPRDRARYNEQFF
TRBD2	TRBJ2-2	TRBV12-5	.	TGTGCTAGTGGCCCTCGACTAGCAAACACCGGGGAGCTGTTTTTT	CASGPRLANTGELFF
.	TRBJ2-5	TRBV11-1	once	TGTGCCAGCAGCTTACCGGGGTGGGAGACCCAGTACTTC	CASSLPGWETQYF
.	TRBJ1-1	TRBV6-5	.	TGTGCCAGCGTAAAGGACAGATTTGAAGCTTTCTTT	CASVKDRFEAFF
TRBD1	TRBJ1-1	TRBV6-6	.	TGTGCCAGCAGTTCCTCAAAAACACAGGGGACTTCAGCTTTCTTT	CASSSSKTQGTSAFF
.	TRBJ2-6	TRBV5-8	.	TGTGCCAGCAACTTACCGACCGGGACGGATCTCTATGGGGCCAACGTCCTGACTTTC	CASNLPTGTDLYGANVLTF
.	TRBJ2-5	TRBV11-1	.	TGTGCCAGCAGCTTAGACAGGGTCGGGGAGACCCAGTACTTC	CASSLDRVGETQYF
.	TRBJ1-2	TRBV5-1	.	TGCGCCAGCAGCTCCGGGACGGATAGCTATGGCTACACCTTC	CASSSGTDSYGYTF
TRBD2	TRBJ2-1	TRBV19	.	TGTGCCAGTAGTCCCCGGACTAGCGGAAATGAGCAGTTCTTC	CASSPRTSGNEQFF
TRBD2	TRBJ2-5	TRBV29-1	.	TGCAGCGTCCCGGGGGGGGGAGAGACCCAGTACTTC	CSVPGGGETQYF
TRBD2	TRBJ2-3	TRBV9	once	TGTGCCAGCAGCGTAGACTTGCGGGAGGAACATACGCAGTATTTT	CASSVDLREEHTQYF
TRBD2	TRBJ2-3	TRBV10-2	.	TGCGCCAGCAGTGAGCGGACTAGCTTAGGGCCCACAGATACGCAGTATTTT	CASSERTSLGPTDTQYF
.	TRBJ2-7	TRBV6-5	.	TGTGCCAGCGTAACCCGGGCGAATTCCTACGAGCAGTACTTC	CASVTRANSYEQYF
TRBD1	TRBJ1-6	TRBV4-1	.	TGCGCCAGCAGCCAAACGATCGTGGACAGGGTGATCAAATCACCCCTCCACTTT	CASSQTIVDRVIKSPLHF
.	TRBJ2-7	TRBV19	.	TGTGCCAGTAGCACCCCGGAGCGCTCCTACGAGCAGTACTTC	CASSTPERSYEQYF
TRBD2	TRBJ2-1	TRBV19	.	TGTGCCAGTAGTATCTCGGGTAGCGGGAGAGCCAACATTCGGCAGTTCTTC	CASSISGSGRANIRQFF
.	TRBJ1-2	TRBV2	.	TGTGCCAGCAGTGAGAACATTAACTATGGCTACACCTTC	CASSENINYGYTF
.	TRBJ1-1	TRBV2	.	TGTGCCAGCAGTTTGAGGGGCACTGAAGCTTTCTTT	CASSLRGTEAFF
.	TRBJ1-5	TRBV10-3	few	TGTGCCATCAGTGGGGGCAGTAATCAGCCCCAGCATTTT	CAISGGSNQPQHF
.	TRBJ2-3	TRBV5-6	once	TGTGCCAGCAGCTTCTGGTCCGGCCCTTGGACAGATACGCAGTATTTT	CASSFWSGPWTDTQYF